This T cell receptor beta chain was profiled in a study of OX40 agonist ivuxolimab in advanced cancers. Broadly, across the study: The costimulatory receptor OX40 (CD134) was targeted by ivuxolimab, a fully human IgG2 agonistic monoclonal antibody. Intravenous ivuxolimab was administered to patients every 2 weeks at six dose levels: 0.01, 0.1, 0.3, 1.5, 3 and 10 mg/kg. Of the approximately 50 dose-escalation patients, hepatocellular carcinoma was present in 19, melanoma in roughly 15, renal cell carcinoma in 9 and head and neck cancer in 9. In the dose-escalation cohort, 82.7% of patients were male, and the mean age was approximately 60 years with a range of about 20 to 79. Patients were allowed to have had prior anti-PD-1, anti-PD-L1 or anti-CTLA-4 therapy, and approximately 40% of the dose-escalation patients had been treated with checkpoint inhibitors. Partial responses occurred in three dose-escalation patients: two with cutaneous melanoma and one with hepatocellular carcinoma. The purpose of peripheral TCRbeta sequencing was to test whether ivuxolimab changed TCR sequence diversity and led to clonal T-cell expansion. The monotherapy dose-escalation portion (N ≈ 56 patients) of the phase I ivuxolimab trial is reported in the paper. Overall results and qualifications from the work: After ivuxolimab, CD8+ T cells had more expanded clones than CD4+ T cells on average. Partial responders in the 0.1-3.0 mg/kg groups had among the lowest normalized peripheral clonal expansion, especially among CD8+ T cells. The antigen specificity of the peripheral T cells that underwent clonal expansion was not determined. At doses from 0.1 to 3.0 mg/kg, clonal expansion was seen in both CD4+ and CD8+ blood T cells between baseline and week 6. Low levels of normalized T-cell clonal expansion were also seen in some nonresponding patients.

To sequence the TCRbeta CDR3 region, genomic DNA was isolated from the sorted cells. The immunoSEQ Assay was used to sequence the TCRbeta CDR3 regions. As stored in TCRdb, this immuneACCESS dataset retains in-frame rearrangements with V and J assigned. A fraction of the clones does not appear; measured against another copy, unresolved V genes explain less than half of the discrepancy, and the remainder lacks a known reason. This sample is represented by about 79,000 clones; approximately 85% of them were singletons. Roughly 3.4% of the sample is held by the ten biggest clonotypes. The trial excluded patients who had a history of autoimmune disease or who were on systemic immunosuppression. In every dose cohort, peripheral blood was drawn for TCR sequencing at baseline, cycle 4 day 1, and cycle 7 day 1. The samples were drawn from a first-in-human, open-label, multicenter phase I dose-escalation trial of ivuxolimab. Adults with locally advanced or metastatic melanoma, renal cell, hepatocellular, or head and neck squamous cell carcinoma were enrolled in the trial. CD4+ and CD8+ T cells were sorted separately from peripheral blood before TCR sequencing.

This clone was detected only once. Its antigen is not yet known. Within one base of it there is no much larger clone, and no base qualities were kept. The germline V gene (reference sequence) yields MNHEY for CDR1 and SMNVEV for CDR2. V is reduced by 5 bases and J by 3 bases, leaving a spacing of 18 bases between them. From the cysteine up to the phenylalanine, the CDR3 has a length of 16 residues. The CDR3 DNA has 48 bases and is translated from base 1. The clonotype originates from an adult with an advanced solid tumor such as melanoma, head and neck, liver or kidney cancer. Sequencing was performed on CD4+ or CD8+ T cells sorted from blood, taken in a trial of the OX40 agonist ivuxolimab. The V and J segments used are TRBV27 and TRBJ2-3, and possibly TRBD2, on 5 matching bases. The nucleotides read TGTGCCAGCAGTCTCCTACGCGGGTCGATGACAGATACGCAGTATTTT. This yields the protein CASSLLRGSMTDTQYF.